These 32 T cell receptor beta chains were all obtained from the same sample, sequenced in a study of cytomegalovirus exposure and HLA in healthy donors. Both 60 Vbeta primers and 13 Jbeta primers went into the PCR. Measured with immunoSEQ multiplex PCR; TCRdb has only the in-frame clones, and not every one. The table includes under 200,000 clones, approximately 78% detected once. Sequenced input: PBMCs. Source of these receptors: a woman aged 18-29 years in good health and CMV-seronegative.

V and J are TRBV4-2 and TRBJ2-1; 12 nucleotides agree with TRBD2. The CDR3 runs 15 residues. Trimming at V came to 8 bases and at J to 3 bases, leaving 5 bases not matched to a gene. Germline V gene lookup returns CDR1 LGHNA and CDR2 YNFKEQ. The CDR3 loop reads CASRLTSGGYNEQFF. The CDR3 DNA follows: TGTGCCAGCCGACTGACTAGCGGGGGCTACAATGAGCAGTTCTTC.

The CDR3 bases are TGCGCCAGCAGTGAGTCGGGGGGGGGTCAGCCCCAGCATTTT. It codes for CASSESGGGQPQHF. This chain connects TRBV10-2 to TRBJ1-5; D possibly corresponds to TRBD1 (5 bases). The CDR3 length is 14 residues. Trimming removed 0 bases at V and 6 bases at J, with 9 bases between. Germline CDR1 is WSHSY and CDR2 is SAAADI.

The CDR3 nucleotides are TGTGCCAGCACCGAGGCCCTGACAGGGGATGGCCACTATGGCTACACCTTC. Translated: CASTEALTGDGHYGYTF. This sequence joins TRBV28 and TRBJ1-2; TRBD1 matches at 8 bases. Germline V lookup: CDR1 MDHEN, CDR2 SYDVKM. The CDR3 extends over 17 amino acids. The ends lost 7 bases at V and 3 bases at J; junction bases unmatched: 16.

The J gene is TRBJ1-2, the V gene TRBV7-9; TRBD1 agrees at 9 bases. The germline V gene encodes CDR1 SEHNR and CDR2 FQNEAQ (reference sequence). V lost 5 bases, J lost 5 bases, and 12 bases stayed unmatched. The CDR3 length is 16 residues. This CDR3 is CASSPPGTGFDYGYTF. CDR3 bases: TGTGCCAGCAGCCCCCCAGGGACAGGGTTCGATTATGGCTACACCTTC.

In this sample, this clone turned up a few times. Here the CDR3 reads CASSQGGQGRLAFF. DNA of the CDR3: TGTGCCAGCAGCCAAGGGGGACAGGGAAGGTTGGCTTTCTTT. V gene TRBV14 combines with J gene TRBJ1-1; TRBD1 agrees at 9 bases. With 1 base clipped from V and 11 bases from J, the junction kept 8 bases outside the gene matches. Per the germline V gene, CDR1 is SGHDN and CDR2 is FVKESK. CDR3 length: 14 residues. The full variable domain, with the rest looked up from reference TRBV14 and TRBJ1-1, is EAGVTQFPSHSVIEKGQTVTLRCDPISGHDNLYWYRRVMGKEIKFLLHFVKESKQDESGMPNNRFLAERTGGTYSTLKVQPAELEDSGVYFCASSQGGQGRLAFFGQGTRLTVV.

The chain recombines TRBV9 with TRBJ1-4; 7 bases fit TRBD1. Germline CDR1 is SGDLS and CDR2 is YYNGEE. With 4 bases clipped from V and 0 bases from J, the junction kept 15 bases outside the gene matches. The CDR3 totals 19 residues. The CDR3 reads CASSPRDRAGTSTNEKLFF. The CDR3, as DNA: TGTGCCAGCAGCCCGAGAGACAGGGCGGGGACCTCAACTAATGAAAAACTGTTTTTT.

The chain links TRBV6-1 to TRBJ1-4; 11 positions match TRBD1. This CDR3 region has 15 residues. Germline loops: CDR1 MNHNS, CDR2 SASEGT. Trimming at V came to 2 bases and at J to 10 bases, leaving 6 bases not matched to a gene. CDR3 sequence (DNA): TGTGCCAGCAGTGAATGGGACAGGGGGACGGGAAAACTGTTTTTT. Translation: CASSEWDRGTGKLFF.

This clone was recorded only once. V and J are TRBV9 and TRBJ2-1, with a weak D call TRBD1 (6 bases). CDR3 size: 15 residues. The germline V gene encodes CDR1 SGDLS and CDR2 YYNGEE. V lost 0 bases and J 1 base, leaving 8 bases between the germline ends. CDR3 protein: CASSVEGVSYNEQFF. The DNA for the CDR3 is TGTGCCAGCAGCGTAGAGGGGGTTTCCTACAATGAGCAGTTCTTC.

This chain joins TRBV9 and TRBJ2-1; possibly TRBD2 for D (6 bases). CDR3 length: 16 residues. Between the trimmed V and J ends, which lost 2 bases and 3 bases, there was a span of 15 bases. Germline assignment: CDR1 SGDLS and CDR2 YYNGEE. The CDR3: CASSVVSTGDYNEQFF. CDR3 in DNA: TGTGCCAGCAGCGTTGTTTCAACGGGGGACTACAATGAGCAGTTCTTC.

The chain couples TRBV10-1 to TRBJ2-2, with D perhaps matching TRBD2 (5 bases). V was trimmed by 4 bases and J by 1 base, leaving 13 bases between them. Germline values: CDR1 WNHNN, CDR2 SYGVQD (reference sequence). The CDR3 length is 16 residues. CDR3 sequence (DNA): TGCGCCAGCAGTGGGTCGAGGGTTCTGAACACCGGGGAGCTGTTTTTT. The encoded protein is CASSGSRVLNTGELFF.

The V call is TRBV7-3, the J call TRBJ2-5; D may be TRBD2 (5 bases). V lost 2 bases and J 4 bases, leaving 11 bases between the germline ends. This CDR3 comprises 14 residues. The germline V gene has CDR1 SGHTA and CDR2 FQGTGA. The CDR3 reads CASSLGPRGETQYF. CDR3 nucleotide sequence: TGTGCCAGCAGCTTAGGGCCCCGGGGAGAGACCCAGTACTTC.

About this clone: It is unclear where the CDR3 begins or ends on the DNA, so no DNA is shown, and the CDR3 is as TCRdb lists it. The chain links TRBV21-1 to TRBJ1-4; TRBD1, the D gene given by the table, was not confirmed from the DNA. TRBV21-1 is recorded as a pseudogene. The CDR3 length is 14 residues, termini included. The CDR3 loop is CASTVGQGALGLFF.

This chain links TRBV28 with TRBJ1-4; D not certain. The germline CDR1 and CDR2 sequences are MDHEN and SYDVKM. The CDR3 consists of 16 residues. Trimming cost V 5 bases and J 3 bases, with 16 bases left between them. CDR3 region: CASSMGDWEANEKLFF. The DNA for the CDR3 is TGTGCCAGCAGTATGGGTGATTGGGAGGCTAATGAAAAACTGTTTTTT. Supplemented by reference TRBV28 and TRBJ1-4, the full variable domain reads DVKVTQSSRYLVKRTGEKVFLECVQDMDHENMFWYRQDPGLGLRLIYFSYDVKMKEKGDIPEGYSVSREKKERFSLILESASTNQTSMYLCASSMGDWEANEKLFFGSGTQLSVL.

The genes are TRBV7-9 and TRBJ2-7; unclear D gene. There are 13 residues in the CDR3. V lost 5 bases and J lost 1, with 9 bases in between. Per the germline V gene, CDR1 is SEHNR and CDR2 is FQNEAQ (reference sequence). CDR3 DNA sequence: TGTGCCAGCAGCCCAACCGGTTCCTACGAGCAGTACTTC. This translates into CASSPTGSYEQYF.

The V and J genes are TRBV2 and TRBJ2-1, with 11 bases that match TRBD2. CDR3 length: 15 residues. Germline V gene data show CDR1 as SNHLY and CDR2 as FYNNEI. The trim removed 8 bases at V and 1 base at J, leaving 4 bases unmatched. This chain's CDR3 is CASGLAGGSYNEQFF. For the CDR3, the DNA is TGTGCCAGCGGCCTAGCGGGAGGTTCCTACAATGAGCAGTTCTTC.

This chain connects TRBV6-5 to TRBJ1-2; 9 bases fit TRBD1. Unmatched junction bases numbered 7, after V lost 5 bases and J lost 6 bases. CDR1 is MNHEY and CDR2 is SVGAGI in the germline V gene. This CDR3 is built from 14 residues. As DNA, the CDR3 is TGTGCCAGCAGTCGCCGGGACAGGGAGGATGGCTACACCTTC. Translated, it gives CASSRRDREDGYTF.

This clone was observed a handful of times. The DNA of the CDR3 is TGTGCCAGCTCACCACCTACCAACAGGGGGCGAAGCTATGGCTACACCTTC. It codes for CASSPPTNRGRSYGYTF. The chain carries TRBV18 and TRBJ1-2; 9 bases agree with TRBD1. Germline CDR1 and CDR2: KGHSH and LQKENI. V dropped 0 bases and J dropped 4; count of bases not matched to a gene: 9. There are 17 residues in the CDR3. Full variable domain (outside the CDR3, taken from reference TRBV18 and TRBJ1-2): NAGVMQNPRHLVRRRGQEARLRCSPMKGHSHVYWYRQLPEEGLKFMVYLQKENIIDESGMPKERFSAEFPKEGPSILRIQQVVRGDSAAYFCASSPPTNRGRSYGYTFGSGTRLTVV.

The chain uses TRBV27 and TRBJ1-1; 8 bases map to TRBD1. The length of the CDR3 is 17 residues. In germline, CDR1 is MNHEY, CDR2 SMNVEV (reference sequence). V was clipped by 6 bases and J by 0 bases; unmatched bases: 12. CDR3 region: CASRRGSGGAVNTEAFF. The CDR3 DNA is TGTGCCAGCAGGAGAGGTTCAGGGGGCGCGGTGAACACTGAAGCTTTCTTT.

This chain connects TRBV5-1 to TRBJ2-7; TRBD1 aligns across 8 bases. The CDR3 runs to 15 residues. Germline V gene lookup returns CDR1 SGHRS and CDR2 YFSETQ. V was pared by 4 bases and J by 5 bases, with 11 bases of the junction left unmatched. The chain's CDR3 is CASSPDRGDVDEQYF. As DNA, the CDR3 is TGCGCCAGCAGCCCCGACAGGGGTGATGTCGACGAGCAGTACTTC. The complete variable domain, with remaining parts taken from reference TRBV5-1 and TRBJ2-7, reads KAGVTQTPRYLIKTRGQQVTLSCSPISGHRSVSWYQQTPGQGLQFLFEYFSETQRNKGNFPGRFSGRQFSNSRSEMNVSTLELGDSALYLCASSPDRGDVDEQYFGPGTRLTVT.

The CDR3 nucleotides are TGTGCCAGCAGCATGAACAGGGGAACTAATGAAAAACTGTTTTTT. Translation gives CASSMNRGTNEKLFF. This chain connects TRBV11-2 to TRBJ1-4; TRBD1 matches at 7 bases. V shed 5 bases and J 1 base; nucleotides not matched to a gene: 4. Per the germline V gene, CDR1 is SGHAT and CDR2 is FQNNGV. The CDR3 has 15 amino acids.

This sequence joins TRBV10-3 and TRBJ1-5; perhaps TRBD1 as D (5 bases). Germline V gives CDR1 ENHRY, CDR2 SYGVKD. Between the trimmed V and J ends, which lost 4 bases and 6 bases, there was a span of 16 bases. The CDR3 totals 15 residues. CDR3 bases: TGTGCCATCAGTGTTGAAAGGGGTAATAGTCAGCCCCAGCATTTT. It yields the protein CAISVERGNSQPQHF.

V usage is TRBV25-1 and J usage is TRBJ2-1; weak D call: TRBD2 (5 bases). The germline V gene has CDR1 MGHDK and CDR2 SYGVNS. The CDR3 contains 13 residues. Trimming removed 6 bases at V and 4 bases at J, with 10 bases between. The chain's CDR3 is CASSPTRYNEQFF. The CDR3 DNA sequence: TGTGCCAGCAGCCCCACTAGATACAATGAGCAGTTCTTC.

The genes are TRBV7-8 and TRBJ1-1; 7 bases line up with TRBD1. Germline lookup yields CDR1 SGHVS and CDR2 FQNEAQ. The CDR3 is 16 amino acids. The J segment lost 0 bases and the V segment lost 5 bases, leaving 9 bases of the junction unmatched. The CDR3 DNA reads TGTGCCAGCAGCCCAAACAGGGGAATTATGAACACTGAAGCTTTCTTT. Amino acid sequence: CASSPNRGIMNTEAFF. Combining the CDR3 with reference TRBV7-8 and TRBJ1-1 gives the whole variable domain GAGVSQSPRYKVAKRGQDVALRCDPISGHVSLFWYQQALGQGPEFLTYFQNEAQLDKSGLPSDRFFAERPEGSVSTLKIQRTQQEDSAVYLCASSPNRGIMNTEAFFGQGTRLTVV.

This chain joins TRBV6-1 and TRBJ1-6, with D possibly being TRBD1 (5 bases). CDR1 MNHNS and CDR2 SASEGT come from the germline V gene. This CDR3 region has 15 residues. Between the trimmed V and J ends, which lost 6 bases and 7 bases, there was a span of 16 bases. Here the CDR3 reads CASSSDTGPNSPLHF. The CDR3 DNA reads as TGTGCCAGCAGCTCGGACACTGGGCCAAATTCACCCCTCCACTTT.

This chain links TRBV9 with TRBJ2-1; the match to TRBD2 covers 8 bases. Looked up from germline, CDR1 is SGDLS and CDR2 is YYNGEE. This CDR3 region has 14 residues. V lost 2 bases and J lost 7; bases outside the gene matches: 5. CDR3 in amino acids: CASSVRAGVNEQFF. The DNA of the CDR3 is TGTGCCAGCAGCGTCCGAGCGGGAGTAAATGAGCAGTTCTTC. The full variable domain, rest sourced from reference TRBV9 and TRBJ2-1, is DSGVTQTPKHLITATGQRVTLRCSPRSGDLSVYWYQQSLDQGLQFLIQYYNGEERAKGNILERFSAQQFPDLHSELNLSSLELGDSALYFCASSVRAGVNEQFFGPGTRLTVL.

J is TRBJ2-7 and V is TRBV10-2, with 11 nucleotides matching TRBD2. CDR1 and CDR2 from the germline V gene are WSHSY and SAAADI. V was clipped by 3 bases and J by 4 bases; unmatched bases: 2. CDR3 size: 14 residues. DNA for the CDR3: TGCGCCAGCAGTGATCGACTAGCGGGATACGAGCAGTACTTC. Amino acid sequence: CASSDRLAGYEQYF.

V is TRBV28 and J is TRBJ2-5; TRBD2 aligns across 13 bases. V lost 5 bases, J lost 3 bases, and 12 bases stayed unmatched. CDR1 is MDHEN and CDR2 is SYDVKM in the germline V gene. The CDR3 is 18 amino acids. The CDR3 is CASSNWGGLAGEEETQYF. The CDR3, as DNA: TGTGCCAGCAGTAACTGGGGCGGACTAGCGGGAGAAGAAGAGACCCAGTACTTC.

CDR3 sequence reads: CAISESLEGEQYF. Written as DNA, the CDR3 is TGTGCCATCAGTGAGTCATTAGAGGGCGAGCAGTACTTC. The gene calls are TRBV10-3 and TRBJ2-7, with TRBD2 as a possible D gene (5 bases). Germline assignment: CDR1 ENHRY and CDR2 SYGVKD. The CDR3 length is 13 residues. V was cut by 0 bases and J by 6 bases, with 9 bases left in between.

This clone was seen a handful of times. V and J are TRBV9 and TRBJ2-7; D might be TRBD1 (6 bases). From germline, CDR1 is SGDLS and CDR2 YYNGEE. This CDR3 region has 15 residues. V was trimmed by 4 bases and J by 0 bases, leaving 14 bases between them. The CDR3 nucleotides are TGTGCCAGCAGCCCGGACAGCATCTTCTCCTACGAGCAGTACTTC. Amino acids: CASSPDSIFSYEQYF.

The gene calls are TRBV7-8 and TRBJ2-1, with 8 bases matching TRBD2. CDR3 length equals 16 residues. The germline gives CDR1 SGHVS, CDR2 FQNEAQ. The trim removed 1 base at V and 8 bases at J, leaving 10 bases unmatched. DNA for the CDR3: TGTGCCAGCAGCTTAGATTCCAAGCGGGGGTTGGATGAGCAGTTCTTC. It specifies CASSLDSKRGLDEQFF. Based on the CDR3 plus reference TRBV7-8 and TRBJ2-1, the full variable domain is GAGVSQSPRYKVAKRGQDVALRCDPISGHVSLFWYQQALGQGPEFLTYFQNEAQLDKSGLPSDRFFAERPEGSVSTLKIQRTQQEDSAVYLCASSLDSKRGLDEQFFGPGTRLTVL.

This clone was found many times. The CDR3 nucleotides are TGTGCCAGCAGCCAGGGGTTGGGTTTTGGGCAGCCCCAGCATTTT. Translated: CASSQGLGFGQPQHF. This chain joins TRBV6-1 and TRBJ1-5; D may be TRBD1 (6 bases). Germline assignment: CDR1 MNHNS and CDR2 SASEGT. V lost 6 bases and J lost 7, with 19 bases in between. The CDR3 extends over 15 amino acids.

The sample holds a few counts of this clone. The chain links TRBV5-6 to TRBJ1-2, with 11 bases lining up with TRBD1. The CDR3 sequence is 17 residues long. Germline CDR1 reads SGHDT; CDR2 reads YYEEEE. V was pared by 4 bases and J by 5 bases, with 13 bases of the junction left unmatched. In nucleotides, the CDR3 is TGTGCCAGCAGCCCCGGACAGGGGGCCGGCTTTAGGTATGGCTACACCTTC. Translating it yields CASSPGQGAGFRYGYTF.